This is a list of T cell receptor beta chains from one sample in a study of cytomegalovirus exposure and HLA in healthy donors. Sequenced by immunoSEQ multiplex PCR; TCRdb stores in-frame clones only, minus some. The sample has about 81,000 clones, about three quarters seen once. The sequencing input was PBMCs. The receptors derive from a man aged 45-65 years in good health and CMV-seropositive. Each CDR3 is given with its conserved first and last residue. Each record gives: D gene, clone size, V gene, J gene, CDR3 protein, CDR3 DNA. The D gene is left open where the match is weak. The size entry is marked missing in some rows and otherwise reads once, few, many or a size class.

d_call: -
clone_size: -
v_call: TRBV5-6
j_call: TRBJ2-2
cdr3_aa: CASSSMGLRTGELFF
cdr3_nt: TGTGCCAGCAGCTCGATGGGACTTCGCACCGGGGAGCTGTTTTTT

d_call: -
clone_size: -
v_call: TRBV7-3
j_call: TRBJ1-2
cdr3_aa: CASSLSGTGVGGYTF
cdr3_nt: TGTGCCAGCAGCTTATCTGGAACAGGTGTAGGTGGCTACACCTTC

d_call: TRBD2
clone_size: -
v_call: TRBV15
j_call: TRBJ2-1
cdr3_aa: CATSNPSGRVKRVLHNEQFF
cdr3_nt: TGTGCCACCAGCAACCCTAGCGGGAGAGTAAAAAGGGTCCTACACAATGAGCAGTTCTTC

d_call: -
clone_size: few
v_call: TRBV6-1
j_call: TRBJ2-7
cdr3_aa: CASSEEPRGEQYF
cdr3_nt: TGTGCCAGCAGTGAAGAGCCCCGCGGGGAGCAGTACTTC

d_call: -
clone_size: -
v_call: TRBV19
j_call: TRBJ1-2
cdr3_aa: CASNSWGGLADYGYTF
cdr3_nt: TGTGCCAGTAACTCATGGGGGGGGCTCGCAGACTATGGCTACACCTTC

d_call: TRBD2
clone_size: -
v_call: TRBV15
j_call: TRBJ2-1
cdr3_aa: CATQRERSYNEQFF
cdr3_nt: TGTGCCACCCAGCGGGAGAGGTCCTACAATGAGCAGTTCTTC

d_call: -
clone_size: -
v_call: TRBV14
j_call: TRBJ2-5
cdr3_aa: CASSAGLEFNF
cdr3_nt: TGTGCCAGCAGCGCGGGACTCGAGTTTAACTTC

d_call: -
clone_size: -
v_call: TRBV7-6
j_call: TRBJ2-1
cdr3_aa: CASSDPARGEQFF
cdr3_nt: TGTGCCAGCAGCGACCCTGCACGGGGGGAGCAGTTCTTC

d_call: TRBD2
clone_size: -
v_call: TRBV19
j_call: TRBJ2-5
cdr3_aa: CASPLPSGSQETQYF
cdr3_nt: TGTGCCAGCCCCCTCCCTAGCGGATCCCAAGAGACCCAGTACTTC

d_call: TRBD1
clone_size: once
v_call: TRBV5-1
j_call: TRBJ2-6
cdr3_aa: CASSLALGTGWLGANGLTF
cdr3_nt: TGCGCCAGCAGCTTGGCCCTCGGGACAGGGTGGCTCGGGGCCAACGGCCTGACTTTC

d_call: -
clone_size: -
v_call: TRBV11-3
j_call: TRBJ2-7
cdr3_aa: CASSHEGADYEQYF
cdr3_nt: TGTGCCAGCAGCCACGAGGGAGCCGACTACGAGCAGTACTTC

d_call: -
clone_size: once
v_call: TRBV7-2
j_call: TRBJ2-7
cdr3_aa: CASSFGGSIYEQYF
cdr3_nt: TGTGCCAGCAGCTTCGGCGGGTCGATCTACGAGCAGTACTTC

d_call: -
clone_size: few
v_call: TRBV7-9
j_call: TRBJ2-2
cdr3_aa: CSSNLLEGTGELFF
cdr3_nt: TGTTCCAGCAACTTGTTGGAGGGCACCGGGGAGCTGTTTTTT

d_call: -
clone_size: -
v_call: TRBV14
j_call: TRBJ2-7
cdr3_aa: CASSRHTVYEQYF
cdr3_nt: TGTGCCAGCAGCCGTCATACAGTATACGAGCAGTACTTC

d_call: -
clone_size: -
v_call: TRBV13
j_call: TRBJ2-3
cdr3_aa: CASSTTGTETDTQYF
cdr3_nt: TGTGCCAGCAGCACAACCGGGACTGAGACAGATACGCAGTATTTT

d_call: TRBD2
clone_size: -
v_call: TRBV6-5
j_call: TRBJ2-7
cdr3_aa: CASRSRGGSYEQYF
cdr3_nt: TGTGCCAGCAGGAGTAGGGGCGGGAGCTACGAGCAGTACTTC

d_call: TRBD2
clone_size: -
v_call: TRBV4-1
j_call: TRBJ2-3
cdr3_aa: CASSPTSVPDTQYF
cdr3_nt: TGCGCCAGCAGCCCTACTAGCGTTCCAGATACGCAGTATTTT

d_call: -
clone_size: few
v_call: TRBV7-9
j_call: TRBJ2-1
cdr3_aa: CASNPILTEHNEQFF
cdr3_nt: TGTGCCAGCAATCCGATTCTGACAGAACACAATGAGCAGTTCTTC

d_call: -
clone_size: -
v_call: TRBV27
j_call: TRBJ1-2
cdr3_aa: CASSRITGLTSSGVGYTF
cdr3_nt: TGTGCCAGCAGCCGAATCACAGGCCTGACCAGTTCTGGGGTTGGCTACACCTTC

d_call: TRBD2
clone_size: -
v_call: TRBV6-5
j_call: TRBJ2-1
cdr3_aa: CASSYHLAGGEQFF
cdr3_nt: TGTGCCAGCAGTTACCACCTAGCGGGAGGCGAGCAGTTCTTC

d_call: -
clone_size: -
v_call: TRBV5-1
j_call: TRBJ2-2
cdr3_aa: CASSLVSTQNTGELFF
cdr3_nt: TGCGCCAGCAGCTTGGTCTCCACACAGAACACCGGGGAGCTGTTTTTT

d_call: TRBD2
clone_size: few
v_call: TRBV18
j_call: TRBJ2-1
cdr3_aa: CASSPEFRTSGYEQFF
cdr3_nt: TGTGCCAGCTCACCAGAGTTTCGGACTAGCGGGTATGAGCAGTTCTTC

d_call: TRBD1
clone_size: -
v_call: TRBV18
j_call: TRBJ1-1
cdr3_aa: CASSPRTGYDEAFF
cdr3_nt: TGTGCCAGCTCACCCCGGACAGGGTATGACGAAGCTTTCTTT

d_call: -
clone_size: -
v_call: TRBV18
j_call: TRBJ2-1
cdr3_aa: CASSPGGVNEQFF
cdr3_nt: TGTGCCAGCTCACCGGGGGGAGTCAATGAGCAGTTCTTC

d_call: -
clone_size: -
v_call: TRBV14
j_call: TRBJ2-2
cdr3_aa: CASSRMRFFGTGELFF
cdr3_nt: TGTGCCAGCAGCCGAATGCGGTTCTTTGGCACCGGGGAGCTGTTTTTT

d_call: TRBD2
clone_size: -
v_call: TRBV7-2
j_call: TRBJ2-2
cdr3_aa: CASSQNSGPNTGELFF
cdr3_nt: TGTGCCAGCAGCCAAAATAGCGGGCCCAACACCGGGGAGCTGTTTTTT

d_call: -
clone_size: once
v_call: TRBV19
j_call: TRBJ2-1
cdr3_aa: CASSPGGYSSYNEQFF
cdr3_nt: TGTGCCAGTAGTCCTGGCGGGTATAGCTCCTACAATGAGCAGTTCTTC

d_call: -
clone_size: -
v_call: TRBV7-9
j_call: TRBJ1-3
cdr3_aa: CASSLLRGESGNTIYF
cdr3_nt: TGTGCCAGCAGCTTACTTCGGGGGGAGTCTGGAAACACCATATATTTT

d_call: TRBD1
clone_size: -
v_call: TRBV9
j_call: TRBJ2-7
cdr3_aa: CASSVGQGATYEQYF
cdr3_nt: TGTGCCAGCAGCGTAGGTCAGGGGGCGACCTACGAGCAGTACTTC

d_call: -
clone_size: -
v_call: TRBV7-7
j_call: TRBJ2-5
cdr3_aa: CASSRGLATQTQYF
cdr3_nt: TGTGCCAGCTCCCGTGGGCTAGCCACGCAGACCCAGTACTTC

d_call: -
clone_size: -
v_call: TRBV6-5
j_call: TRBJ1-3
cdr3_aa: CASSYGDRTRGNTIYF
cdr3_nt: TGTGCCAGCAGTTACGGCGACCGGACTCGGGGAAACACCATATATTTT

d_call: TRBD1
clone_size: -
v_call: TRBV19
j_call: TRBJ2-1
cdr3_aa: CASGGQGRNEQFF
cdr3_nt: TGTGCCAGTGGCGGACAGGGTAGAAATGAGCAGTTCTTC

d_call: TRBD2
clone_size: -
v_call: TRBV6-5
j_call: TRBJ2-2
cdr3_aa: CASSYSRTRGTGELFF
cdr3_nt: TGTGCCAGCAGTTACTCTAGGACTAGAGGCACCGGGGAGCTGTTTTTT

d_call: TRBD1
clone_size: once
v_call: TRBV6-5
j_call: TRBJ2-1
cdr3_aa: CASRTGDSYNEQFF
cdr3_nt: TGTGCCAGCCGGACAGGGGATTCCTACAATGAGCAGTTCTTC

d_call: TRBD1
clone_size: once
v_call: TRBV30
j_call: TRBJ2-6
cdr3_aa: CAWNNNIGTGGAGANGLTF
cdr3_nt: TGTGCCTGGAACAATAATATCGGGACAGGGGGCGCTGGGGCCAACGGCCTGACTTTC

d_call: -
clone_size: -
v_call: TRBV27
j_call: TRBJ2-7
cdr3_aa: CASSLQAPTYEQYF
cdr3_nt: TGTGCCAGCAGTTTACAGGCACCCACCTACGAGCAGTACTTC

d_call: -
clone_size: -
v_call: TRBV29-1
j_call: TRBJ2-3
cdr3_aa: CSASGGISTDTQYF
cdr3_nt: TGCAGCGCCTCAGGGGGGATAAGCACAGATACGCAGTATTTT